One sample yielded the 5 T cell receptor beta chains listed below, sequenced in a study of blood T cell repertoires in COVID-19. Repertoires were generated with immunoSEQ multiplex PCR, while TCRdb's copy carries only in-frame clones and drops some. The table shows some 190,000 clones, with approximately 84% occurring only once. Source material: PBMCs or T cells enriched from blood (not recorded which). These receptors originate from a woman in her twenties or thirties who had recovered from COVID-19.

This chain connects TRBV5-1 to TRBJ2-1, with 10 nucleotides matching TRBD1. V lost 3 bases, J lost 4 bases, and 13 bases stayed unmatched. Germline V CDR1 and CDR2: SGHRS, YFSETQ. There are 18 residues in the CDR3. The CDR3 nucleotides read TGCGCCAGCAGCTCAACCACAGTCGGGACAGGGGATTACAATGAGCAGTTCTTC. This sequence encodes CASSSTTVGTGDYNEQFF. Variable domain in full (rest from reference TRBV5-1 and TRBJ2-1): KAGVTQTPRYLIKTRGQQVTLSCSPISGHRSVSWYQQTPGQGLQFLFEYFSETQRNKGNFPGRFSGRQFSNSRSEMNVSTLELGDSALYLCASSSTTVGTGDYNEQFFGPGTRLTVL.

The chain is built from TRBV10-3 and TRBJ1-1, with 9 bases matching TRBD1. With V trimmed by 2 bases and J by 2 bases, 6 bases remained unmatched. This CDR3 has 16 amino acids. Germline V gives CDR1 ENHRY, CDR2 SYGVKD. For the CDR3, the DNA is TGTGCCATCAGTGAGCCGGGACAGGGCGACAACACTGAAGCTTTCTTT. It codes for CAISEPGQGDNTEAFF.

This clone was observed a single time. This chain uses TRBV28 with TRBJ1-5; no clear D gene. Looked up from germline, CDR1 is MDHEN and CDR2 is SYDVKM. CDR3 length equals 14 residues. Trimming stripped 7 bases from V and 3 bases from J, with 13 bases between. This chain's CDR3 is CASTVEGYNQPQHF. CDR3 in DNA: TGTGCCAGCACGGTGGAGGGCTACAATCAGCCCCAGCATTTT.

The V gene is TRBV3-1 (or the pseudogene TRBV3-2), the J gene TRBJ1-1; TRBD1 agrees at 7 bases. This CDR3 contains 15 residues. Germline CDR1 reads LGHDT; CDR2 reads YNNKEL (reference sequence). V lost 2 bases and J lost 4; bases outside the gene matches: 7. Here the CDR3 reads CASSQHLGTATEAFF. DNA for the CDR3: TGTGCCAGCAGCCAACACTTAGGGACAGCCACTGAAGCTTTCTTT.

V gene TRBV7-8 combines with J gene TRBJ2-7, with TRBD1 matching 12 bases. The CDR3 runs to 15 residues. Germline CDR1 reads SGHVS; CDR2 reads FQNEAQ. V shed 5 bases, J shed 4 bases, and the junction held 6 bases outside the gene matches. CDR3 protein: CASSIPGQGAYEQYV. CDR3 in DNA: TGTGCCAGCAGCATTCCGGGACAGGGGGCTTACGAGCAGTACGTC.